This T cell receptor (beta chain) is drawn from a study of CD8+ T cells in alopecia areata. Whole-study results and caveats: The treated group had a single nonresponder, limiting CD8+ expansion-response conclusions. Patients displayed less clarity in TCR sharing than mice, a finding possibly related to HLA.

As concerns this clone: Its antigen remains unknown.

Stated treatment: oral pan-JAK inhibitor, 5-10 mg twice daily. Sorting from PBMCs produced CD4+ and CD8+ T cells. cDNA reverse transcribed from extracted RNA served as the sequencing template. Sequencing used immunoSEQ multiplex PCR; TCRdb keeps in-frame clones, though not all of them. Here the sample spans 150,000 to 250,000 clones, 50% to 60% being singletons. Per the germline V gene, CDR1 is MNHEY and CDR2 is SMNVEV (reference sequence). The CDR3 extends over 16 amino acids. V gave up 3 bases and J gave up 4 bases, with 16 bases separating them. Sequencing was performed on CD4+ T cells sorted from blood, taken at week 4, from a patient treated with tofacitinib. This clonotype was sampled from a human donor with alopecia areata. The rearrangement uses TRBV27 and TRBJ1-5; the D gene is possibly TRBD1 (5 bases). The CDR3 reads CASSFIRGLRNQPQHF. The CDR3 nucleotides are TGTGCCAGCAGTTTCATTCGGGGACTTCGGAATCAGCCCCAGCATTTT.